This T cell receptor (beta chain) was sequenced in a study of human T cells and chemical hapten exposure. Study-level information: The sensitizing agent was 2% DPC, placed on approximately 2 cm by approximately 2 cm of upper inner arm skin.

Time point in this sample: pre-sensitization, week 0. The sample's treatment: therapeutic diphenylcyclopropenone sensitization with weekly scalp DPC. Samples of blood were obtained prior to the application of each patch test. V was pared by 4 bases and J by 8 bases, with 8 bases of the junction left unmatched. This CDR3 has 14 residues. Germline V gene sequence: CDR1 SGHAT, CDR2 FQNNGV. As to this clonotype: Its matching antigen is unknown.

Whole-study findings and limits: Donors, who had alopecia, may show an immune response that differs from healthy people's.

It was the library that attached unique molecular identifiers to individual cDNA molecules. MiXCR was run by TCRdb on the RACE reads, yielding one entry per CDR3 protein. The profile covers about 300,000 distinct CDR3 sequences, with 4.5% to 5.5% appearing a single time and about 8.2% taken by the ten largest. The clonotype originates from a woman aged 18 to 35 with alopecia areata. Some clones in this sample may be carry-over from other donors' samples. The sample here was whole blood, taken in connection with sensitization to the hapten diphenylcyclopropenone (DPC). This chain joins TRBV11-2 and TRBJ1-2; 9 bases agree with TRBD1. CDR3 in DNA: TGTGCCAGCAGCTCACCGGGACAGGGAGGAGGCTACACCTTC. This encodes CASSSPGQGGGYTF. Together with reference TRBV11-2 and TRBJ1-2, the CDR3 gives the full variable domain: EAGVAQSPRYKIIEKRQSVAFWCNPISGHATLYWYQQILGQGPKLLIQFQNNGVVDDSQLPKDRFSAERLKGVDSTLKIQPAKLEDSAVYLCASSSPGQGGGYTFGSGTRLTVV.